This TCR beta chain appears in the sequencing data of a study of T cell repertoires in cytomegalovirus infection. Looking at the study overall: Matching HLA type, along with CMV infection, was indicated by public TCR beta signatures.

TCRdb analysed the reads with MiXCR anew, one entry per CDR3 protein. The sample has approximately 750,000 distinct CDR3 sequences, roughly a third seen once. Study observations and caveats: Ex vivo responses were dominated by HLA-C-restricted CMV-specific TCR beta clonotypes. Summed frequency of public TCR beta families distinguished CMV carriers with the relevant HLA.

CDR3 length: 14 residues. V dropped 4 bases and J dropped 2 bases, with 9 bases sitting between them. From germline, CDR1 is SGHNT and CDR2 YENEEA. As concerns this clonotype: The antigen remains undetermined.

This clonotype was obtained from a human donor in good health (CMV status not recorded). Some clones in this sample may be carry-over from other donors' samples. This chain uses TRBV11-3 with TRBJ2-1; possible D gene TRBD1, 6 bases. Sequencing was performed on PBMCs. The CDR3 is CASSSGVTYNEQFF. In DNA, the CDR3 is TGTGCCAGCAGCTCAGGGGTTACCTACAATGAGCAGTTCTTC.